These 26 T cell receptor beta chains came from one sample sequenced in a study of cytomegalovirus exposure and HLA in healthy donors. The PCR contained 60 Vbeta and 13 Jbeta primers. TCRdb's copy holds only in-frame clones and misses some; the assay was immunoSEQ multiplex PCR. The sample has about 130,000 clones, 81% seen once. Sequencing was carried out using PBMCs. These receptors came from a man aged 18 to 29 in good health and CMV-seropositive.

This clone was counted between two and nine times. The chain carries TRBV10-3 and TRBJ1-4, with 8 bases lining up with TRBD1. CDR3 size: 20 residues. With V trimmed by 8 bases and J by 3 bases, 23 bases remained unmatched. Germline values: CDR1 ENHRY, CDR2 SYGVKD. CDR3: CAIRHRGDFSRIFSNEKLFF. CDR3 bases: TGTGCCATCCGGCACAGGGGGGATTTTAGTAGGATTTTTTCTAATGAAAAACTGTTTTTT.

The CDR3 sequence: CASSVSGTGLYEQYF. The CDR3 DNA is TGCGCCAGCAGCGTCTCCGGGACAGGGTTATACGAGCAGTACTTC. V usage is TRBV5-1 and J usage is TRBJ2-7, with 9 bases fitting TRBD1. Germline CDR1 SGHRS, CDR2 YFSETQ. V shed 4 bases, J shed 4 bases, and the junction held 9 bases outside the gene matches. The length of the CDR3 is 15 residues. The full variable domain, completed using reference TRBV5-1 and TRBJ2-7, is KAGVTQTPRYLIKTRGQQVTLSCSPISGHRSVSWYQQTPGQGLQFLFEYFSETQRNKGNFPGRFSGRQFSNSRSEMNVSTLELGDSALYLCASSVSGTGLYEQYFGPGTRLTVT.

The chain carries TRBV5-4 and TRBJ2-2; D is perhaps TRBD1 (6 bases). CDR3 length: 15 residues. Germline V gene data show CDR1 as SGHNT and CDR2 as YYREEE (reference sequence). V lost 0 bases to trimming and J lost 6 bases, with 12 bases between them. CDR3 nucleotide sequence: TGTGCCAGCAGCTTGGGGTGGCAGGGGTCCGGGGAGCTGTTTTTT. This codes for CASSLGWQGSGELFF.

The chain joins TRBV5-1 to TRBJ2-3; D remains unclear. V was clipped by 4 bases and J by 2 bases, with 8 bases between them. CDR1 is SGHRS, CDR2 YFSETQ, per germline. This CDR3 spans 13 amino acids. CDR3 DNA sequence: TGCGCCAGCAGCCAAGACACCACAGATACGCAGTATTTT. Translated, it gives CASSQDTTDTQYF.

This sequence joins TRBV13 and TRBJ1-1; a weak D match, TRBD1 (5 bases). Between the trimmed V and J ends, which lost 5 bases and 5 bases, there was a span of 15 bases. CDR3 size: 14 residues. The germline V gene has CDR1 PRHDT and CDR2 FYEKMQ (reference sequence). Written as DNA, the CDR3 is TGTGCCAGCAGCCTTTCTCCCAGGGCTACTGAAGCTTTCTTT. Its protein is CASSLSPRATEAFF. Full variable domain (remainder filled in from reference TRBV13 and TRBJ1-1): AAGVIQSPRHLIKEKRETATLKCYPIPRHDTVYWYQQGPGQDPQFLISFYEKMQSDKGSIPDRFSAQQFSDYHSELNMSSLELGDSALYFCASSLSPRATEAFFGQGTRLTVV.

In this sample, this clone turned up a few times. V and J are TRBV4-1 and TRBJ1-4, with TRBD1 matching 7 bases. Trimming at V came to 7 bases and at J to 4 bases, leaving 6 bases not matched to a gene. This CDR3 comprises 14 residues. The germline V gene encodes CDR1 MGHRA and CDR2 YSYEKL. The CDR3 reads CASTWDRNNEKLFF. CDR3 in DNA: TGCGCCAGCACCTGGGACAGAAATAATGAAAAACTGTTTTTT.

The chain carries TRBV7-2 and TRBJ2-3; TRBD2 agrees at 9 bases. Germline V lookup: CDR1 SGHTA, CDR2 FQGNSA. The CDR3 is 15 residues long. V shed 5 bases, J shed 1 base, and the junction held 4 bases outside the gene matches. This CDR3 reads CASSRAGGGTDTQYF. The CDR3 DNA follows: TGTGCCAGCAGCCGAGCGGGGGGAGGCACAGATACGCAGTATTTT.

This chain joins TRBV5-1 and TRBJ2-1; TRBD1 agrees at 9 bases. The CDR3 contains 16 residues. Germline V lookup: CDR1 SGHRS, CDR2 YFSETQ. The V gene end was trimmed by 4 bases and the J gene end by 0 bases; junction bases not matched to a gene: 5. The CDR3 DNA reads as TGCGCCAGCAGCGAGACAGGGGGGAGCTCCTACAATGAGCAGTTCTTC. It encodes CASSETGGSSYNEQFF. Supplemented by reference TRBV5-1 and TRBJ2-1, the full variable domain reads KAGVTQTPRYLIKTRGQQVTLSCSPISGHRSVSWYQQTPGQGLQFLFEYFSETQRNKGNFPGRFSGRQFSNSRSEMNVSTLELGDSALYLCASSETGGSSYNEQFFGPGTRLTVL.

The V gene is TRBV5-4, the J gene TRBJ2-5; 7 bases are a match to TRBD2. V lost 0 bases, J lost 5 bases, and 7 bases stayed unmatched. The germline gives CDR1 SGHNT, CDR2 YYREEE (reference sequence). The CDR3 runs to 15 residues. CDR3 amino acids: CASSLVAGEDETQYF. The CDR3 DNA follows: TGTGCCAGCAGCTTGGTCGCGGGAGAGGATGAGACCCAGTACTTC. Using reference TRBV5-4 and TRBJ2-5 for the parts outside the CDR3, the full variable domain is ETGVTQSPTHLIKTRGQQVTLRCSSQSGHNTVSWYQQALGQGPQFIFQYYREEENGRGNFPPRFSGLQFPNYSSELNVNALELDDSALYLCASSLVAGEDETQYFGPGTRLLVL.

The chain links TRBV13 to TRBJ2-5; 12 nucleotides match TRBD1. Germline-derived CDR1 and CDR2 are PRHDT and FYEKMQ (reference sequence). CDR3 length: 15 residues. V shed 4 bases and J 6 bases; nucleotides not matched to a gene: 6. The DNA for the CDR3 is TGTGCCAGCAGCTGGGGACAGGGGGCATATAAGACCCAGTACTTC. Amino acid sequence: CASSWGQGAYKTQYF.

This clone has more than one count but fewer than ten. The chain employs TRBV6-6 and TRBJ1-4, with a possible D match to TRBD1 (5 bases). This CDR3 region has 14 residues. CDR1 and CDR2 (germline): MNHNY, SVGAGI (reference sequence). With 2 bases removed from V and 6 bases from J, the gap between germline ends came to 10 bases. The CDR3 sequence: CASSYARAYEKLFF. The CDR3 DNA reads TGTGCCAGCAGTTACGCCAGGGCGTATGAAAAACTGTTTTTT.

The genes are TRBV15 and TRBJ1-2, with 7 positions matching TRBD1. V shed 4 bases and J 3 bases; nucleotides not matched to a gene: 8. From germline, CDR1 is LNHNV and CDR2 YYDKDF (reference sequence). The CDR3 spans 15 residues. CDR3 in DNA: TGTGCCACCAGCAAGGGGACAGATTCTTACTATGGCTACACCTTC. Protein product: CATSKGTDSYYGYTF.

The CDR3: CASSTRTGEYQETQYF. Written as DNA, the CDR3 is TGTGCCAGCAGCACAAGAACAGGGGAGTACCAAGAGACCCAGTACTTC. The genes are TRBV7-6 and TRBJ2-5, with TRBD1 identical over 7 bases. V gave up 5 bases and J gave up 0 bases; unmatched junction bases: 9. The CDR3 sequence is 16 residues long. CDR1 is SGHVS, CDR2 FNYEAQ, per germline.

The rearrangement uses TRBV10-1 and TRBJ2-1, with D uncertain. Trimming pared 0 bases from V and 9 bases from J, leaving 9 bases between. CDR1 is WNHNN, CDR2 SYGVQD, per germline (reference sequence). This CDR3 region has 13 residues. The DNA for the CDR3 is TGCGCCAGCAGTGAGTCTTCGTCCAGTGAGCAGTTCTTC. This encodes CASSESSSSEQFF.

V usage is TRBV29-1 and J usage is TRBJ1-2, with TRBD1 matching over 8 bases. CDR3 size: 14 residues. CDR1 and CDR2 from the germline V gene are SQVTM and ANQGSEA. CDR3 nucleotides: TGCAGTAGCGGTGCAGGGGGCAGTGACTATGGCTACACCTTC. This translates into CSSGAGGSDYGYTF.

The chain couples TRBV5-5 to TRBJ2-7; 8 bases are shared with TRBD2. CDR3 size: 15 residues. Trimming removed 0 bases from V and 3 bases from J; junction bases left unmatched: 5. Germline CDR1 reads SGHKS; CDR2 reads YYEKEE (reference sequence). In DNA form, the CDR3 reads TGTGCCAGCAGCTTGGGGGGGCGGGGGGACTACGAGCAGTACTTC. Its translation is CASSLGGRGDYEQYF.

The chain couples TRBV5-1 to TRBJ1-1; 9 bases are shared with TRBD1. Trimming removed 3 bases from V and 7 bases from J; junction bases left unmatched: 4. Germline values: CDR1 SGHRS, CDR2 YFSETQ. This CDR3 comprises 13 residues. CDR3 bases: TGCGCCAGCAGCTGGACAGGGGCTAGTGAAGCTTTCTTT. Its protein product is CASSWTGASEAFF.

The chain links TRBV9 to TRBJ1-2, with 11 bases fitting TRBD1. The CDR3 spans 13 residues. CDR1 is SGDLS, CDR2 YYNGEE, per germline. After removal of 6 bases from V and 8 bases from J, the junction contained 6 bases not matched to a gene. CDR3: CASTRTGGGGYTF. In nucleotides, the CDR3 is TGTGCCAGCACACGGACAGGGGGCGGAGGCTACACCTTC.

The V call is TRBV11-2, the J call TRBJ2-5; 7 bases agree with TRBD1. J gave up 5 bases and V 1 base, and 10 bases lay outside the gene matches. Germline CDR1 SGHAT, CDR2 FQNNGV. The CDR3 runs 16 residues. The CDR3 DNA is TGTGCCAGCAGCTTAGGCAGGGGGATGATGCGGGAGACCCAGTACTTC. It is translated as CASSLGRGMMRETQYF.

Notes on this clone: This sample also contains other DNA sequences that code for the same CDR3. The rearrangement joins TRBV19 to TRBJ2-3, with 7 bases matching TRBD2. The CDR3 sequence is 14 residues long. V trimming: 3 bases; J trimming: 4 bases; junction bases outside the gene matches: 4. The V gene's germline CDR1 is LNHDA and CDR2 SQIVND (reference sequence). The CDR3 sequence: CASSIGGRADTQYF. The DNA for the CDR3 is TGTGCCAGTAGTATCGGCGGGAGAGCAGATACGCAGTATTTT.

This clone is a singleton in its sample. This sequence joins TRBV5-1 and TRBJ2-5, with 11 bases identical to TRBD1. The end of the DNA is better explained by TRBJ2-7, so the J call may be wrong. Per the germline V gene, CDR1 is SGHRS and CDR2 is YFSETQ. The CDR3 is 15 residues long. The chain's CDR3 is CASSYSRDRGGEQYF. CDR3 nucleotides: TGCGCCAGCAGCTATAGCCGGGACAGGGGGGGCGAGCAGTACTTC.

This chain links TRBV30 with TRBJ1-5; D is undetermined. Trimming removed 1 base at V and 0 bases at J, with 7 bases between. Germline CDR1 reads GTSNPN; CDR2 reads SVGIG (reference sequence). The CDR3 runs to 14 residues. CDR3 nucleotides: TGTGCCTGGAGTGGGGCCTCTAGCAATCAGCCCCAGCATTTT. This gives the protein CAWSGASSNQPQHF.

With regard to this clone: An end of the junction does not agree with germline; a read error may underlie this. The DNA of the CDR3 is TGTTCCAGCAGCTTATCTAGGGGTATGGGCCAGAGCACTGAAGCTTTCTTT. This translates into CSSSLSRGMGQSTEAFF. The genes are TRBV7-9 and TRBJ1-1, with D possibly matching TRBD1 (5 bases). CDR1 SEHNR and CDR2 FQNEAQ come from the germline V gene (reference sequence). This CDR3 is 17 amino acids long.

The genes are TRBV5-6 and TRBJ2-5; no firm D call. Germline V gene data show CDR1 as SGHDT and CDR2 as YYEEEE. V was cut by 1 base and J by 3 bases, with 4 bases left in between. The CDR3 is 12 residues long. CDR3 coding DNA: TGTGCCAGCAGCTTGCTAAAAGAGACCCAGTACTTC. Amino acids: CASSLLKETQYF.

V gene TRBV5-1 combines with J gene TRBJ2-1; 9 bases match TRBD1. Unmatched junction bases numbered 5, after V lost 1 base and J lost 9 bases. The CDR3 runs to 14 residues. Looked up from germline, CDR1 is SGHRS and CDR2 is YFSETQ. The DNA for the CDR3 is TGCGCCAGCAGCTTGACAGGGGGCGCGGGTGAGCAGTTCTTC. Residues: CASSLTGGAGEQFF. The whole variable domain, remainder taken from reference TRBV5-1 and TRBJ2-1, is KAGVTQTPRYLIKTRGQQVTLSCSPISGHRSVSWYQQTPGQGLQFLFEYFSETQRNKGNFPGRFSGRQFSNSRSEMNVSTLELGDSALYLCASSLTGGAGEQFFGPGTRLTVL.

The CDR3 DNA follows: TGTGCCAGCAGCTTGGGGCCCCAGGGGGGCTACACCTTC. Translated: CASSLGPQGGYTF. This sequence joins TRBV5-6 and TRBJ1-2, with a possible D match to TRBD1 (6 bases). CDR3 length: 13 residues. Per the germline V gene, CDR1 is SGHDT and CDR2 is YYEEEE. Trimming stripped 0 bases from V and 8 bases from J, with 11 bases between.